A selection of T cell receptor beta chains follows, all from one sample in a study of radiation and T cells in renal cell carcinoma. Produced via immunoSEQ multiplex PCR; TCRdb's table is partial and in-frame only. The sample holds 100,000 to 150,000 clones, around 85% seen once. The sequencing used blood, collected from a patient whose treatment included radiotherapy and nephrectomy. These receptors all stem from a man aged 50-59 years with renal cell carcinoma. Both conserved end residues are part of each CDR3. D genes are given only for firm matches. Clone size is not always given. Where it is, it says once, few, many or a class for expanded clones.

j_gene | d_gene | abundance | v_gene | CDR3nt | CDR3aa
TRBJ2-2 | . | once | TRBV25-1 | TGTGCCAGCAGTCCGTCAGGGACCGGGGAGCTGTTTTTT | CASSPSGTGELFF
TRBJ2-6 | . | . | TRBV7-2 | TGTGCCAGCAGCTTAGCGTGGGGCTCTGGGGCCAACGTCCTGACTTTC | CASSLAWGSGANVLTF
TRBJ2-2 | . | . | TRBV12-5 | TGTGCTAGTGATCGGGGAGCCGCGAACACCGGGGAGCTGTTTTTT | CASDRGAANTGELFF
TRBJ2-3 | . | . | TRBV7-3 | TGTGCCAGCAGCCCCATTGGCGGGGTCACAGATACGCAGTATTTT | CASSPIGGVTDTQYF
TRBJ2-2 | TRBD1 | . | TRBV10-1 | TGCGCCAGCAGAAAGGACAGGGCCACCGGGGAGCTGTTTTTT | CASRKDRATGELFF
TRBJ2-1 | . | . | TRBV4-1 | TGCGCCAGCAGCCAAGAGCCCCAGGGGGGGGACAATGAGCAGTTCTTC | CASSQEPQGGDNEQFF
TRBJ1-5 | . | few | TRBV10-3 | TGTGCCATCAGTGTAGAAGTCAATCAGCCCCAGCATTTT | CAISVEVNQPQHF
TRBJ1-4 | . | . | TRBV5-1 | TGCGCCAGCAGCCAGACCAGGGGACCCGCAACTAATGAAAAACTGTTTTTT | CASSQTRGPATNEKLFF
TRBJ2-1 | . | . | TRBV9 | TGTGCCAGCAGCGCAGGCCTTGGGGATTCCTACAATGAGCAGTTCTTC | CASSAGLGDSYNEQFF
TRBJ2-5 | . | . | TRBV7-3 | TGTGCCAGCAGGTGGACGTGGGAGACCCAGTACTTC | CASRWTWETQYF
TRBJ1-4 | TRBD1 | . | TRBV7-9 | TGTGCCAGCAGCTCACAGGGGTATACTAATGAAAAACTGTTTTTT | CASSSQGYTNEKLFF
TRBJ2-5 | . | once | TRBV2 | TGTGCCAGCAGTGAACACGGGGCCCTCAAAGGCGAAGAGACCCAGTACTTC | CASSEHGALKGEETQYF
TRBJ2-7 | TRBD1 | . | TRBV4-3 | TGCGCCAGCAGCCAAGATATGAGGGGGCCCTTTTCCTACGAGCAGTACTTC | CASSQDMRGPFSYEQYF
TRBJ2-4 | . | once | TRBV6-1 | TGTGCCAGCATCCGGGATCCGGGCAAAAACATTCAGTACTTC | CASIRDPGKNIQYF
TRBJ2-7 | TRBD1 | . | TRBV15 | TGTGCCACCAGCGGAGAAGGGGCGCTGAACCGGGACAGGGGGCGAGAGCAGTACTTC | CATSGEGALNRDRGREQYF
TRBJ2-3 | TRBD2 | . | TRBV4-2 | TGTGCCAGCAGCCAAGGGGCGGGAGGTGGTAAAGATACGCAGTATTTT | CASSQGAGGGKDTQYF
TRBJ1-2 | TRBD1 | . | TRBV28 | TGTGCCAGCAGTTTAGGGACAGGGGGCTCCCCCTATGGCTACACCTTC | CASSLGTGGSPYGYTF
TRBJ2-1 | TRBD2 | . | TRBV10-1 | TGCGCCAGCAGTGCACTAGCGGGCCGGCAGTTCTTC | CASSALAGRQFF
TRBJ2-7 | . | . | TRBV28 | TGTGCCAGCAGTTTGGGTCTTACCTACGAGCAGTACTTC | CASSLGLTYEQYF
TRBJ2-1 | TRBD1 | . | TRBV11-3 | TGTGCCAGCAGCCCTGGACAGGTTTTCTCCTACAATGAGCAGTTCTTC | CASSPGQVFSYNEQFF
TRBJ2-1 | TRBD1 | . | TRBV28 | TGTGCCAGCCGACCCCGGGACAGGGGGGTCAATGAGCAGTTCTTC | CASRPRDRGVNEQFF
TRBJ2-1 | TRBD1 | . | TRBV7-7 | TGTGCTAGCAGCACGGACAGGTACAATGAGCAGTTCTTC | CASSTDRYNEQFF
TRBJ2-2 | . | few | TRBV6-6 | TGTGCCAGCGGCCGGGACGGGGAGCTGTTTTTT | CASGRDGELFF
TRBJ1-1 | . | . | TRBV5-1 | TGCGCCAGCAGCTTCGTAGGGGGGGACACTGAAGCTTTCTTT | CASSFVGGDTEAFF
TRBJ2-3 | . | . | TRBV9 | TGTGCCAGCAGCCCTACTAGTGATCGGTCCGCCACGCAGTATTTT | CASSPTSDRSATQYF
TRBJ2-3 | . | . | TRBV7-8 | TGTGCCAGCAATCAGGCTTCTAGCACAGATACGCAGTATTTT | CASNQASSTDTQYF
TRBJ1-4 | . | . | TRBV7-6 | TGTGCCAGCACCCGGGGCCCGGAGGAAAAACTGTTTTTT | CASTRGPEEKLFF
TRBJ1-2 | TRBD1 | . | TRBV7-9 | TGTGCCAGCAGCCGAACAGGGGGCGTTGATGGCTACACCTTC | CASSRTGGVDGYTF
TRBJ2-3 | TRBD2 | . | TRBV6-5 | TGTGCCAGCAGTTACGGGACTAGCAGTGATACGCAGTATTTT | CASSYGTSSDTQYF
TRBJ1-5 | . | . | TRBV7-2 | TGTGCCAGCAGCTTAGCGGTGGGTACTAGCAATCAGCCCCAGCATTTT | CASSLAVGTSNQPQHF
TRBJ2-1 | . | . | TRBV28 | TGTGCCAGCATAACTTCACGGCCGCGGCAGTTCTTC | CASITSRPRQFF
TRBJ1-3 | . | . | TRBV19 | TGTGCCACCAGAGGGACTTTCAACTCTGGAAACACCATATATTTT | CATRGTFNSGNTIYF
TRBJ2-5 | . | . | TRBV12-5 | TGTGCTAGTGCCTTGGGGCAAGAGACCCAGTACTTC | CASALGQETQYF
TRBJ1-5 | TRBD1 | . | TRBV19 | TGTGCCAGTAGCCTTGGACAGGGGAACAATCAGCCCCAGCATTTT | CASSLGQGNNQPQHF
TRBJ2-1 | TRBD2 | . | TRBV5-1 | TGCGCCAGCAGCTTGGGACTAGCGGGAGGGTGGGGTGAGCAGTTCTTC | CASSLGLAGGWGEQFF
TRBJ1-1 | . | . | TRBV5-8 | TGTGCCATTATTGACAGGCCTGACACTGAAGCTTTCTTT | CAIIDRPDTEAFF